This TCR beta chain was retrieved from a study of cytomegalovirus exposure and HLA in healthy donors. Study context: For the approximately 360 genotyped donors, approximately 82% fell within the Caucasian-associated ancestry cluster.

The ends were cut back, 1 base at V and 2 bases at J, with 12 bases in the middle. CDR1 is LGHNA and CDR2 is YNFKEQ in the germline V gene. The CDR3 length is 15 residues. Vbeta (60) and Jbeta (13) primers were used in the PCR. TCRdb's table, derived via immunoSEQ multiplex PCR, lists solely in-frame clones and lacks some. The sample carries 74,000 or so clones, 60% to 85% recorded once. In nominal health when sampled, donors likely had unrecorded immune exposures nonetheless. This clonotype was obtained from a male donor in good health and CMV-seropositive. This chain joins TRBV4-2 and TRBJ2-7; D not certain. The sequenced sample was PBMCs. This CDR3 reads CASSQVISETYEQYF. DNA for the CDR3: TGTGCCAGCAGCCAAGTTATTAGTGAAACCTACGAGCAGTACTTC.